The source of this TCR beta chain is a study of T cell responses to AZD1222 COVID-19 vaccine. Regarding the study as a whole: Only 6 or 7 individuals given AZD1222 were seropositive at baseline. There were mostly white British donors and more females than males, and clonal diversity was possibly underestimated.

The assay was immunoSEQ multiplex PCR, and TCRdb's table has in-frame clones only and misses some. The table includes 150,000 to 200,000 clones, over 80% detected once. In germline, CDR1 is MGHRA, CDR2 YSYEKL. V was clipped by 0 bases and J by 0 bases, with 17 bases between them. This CDR3 region has 18 residues. On this clone: The target antigen is unknown.

The receptor was isolated from an adult in good health. This specimen was peripheral blood, taken on day 0 of AZD1222 vaccination. The chain uses TRBV4-1 and TRBJ1-2, with D possibly being TRBD1 (5 bases). The DNA for the CDR3 is TGCGCCAGCAGCCAAGATGGGAAGGGGCCGTTGACTAACTATGGCTACACCTTC. Translated: CASSQDGKGPLTNYGYTF.